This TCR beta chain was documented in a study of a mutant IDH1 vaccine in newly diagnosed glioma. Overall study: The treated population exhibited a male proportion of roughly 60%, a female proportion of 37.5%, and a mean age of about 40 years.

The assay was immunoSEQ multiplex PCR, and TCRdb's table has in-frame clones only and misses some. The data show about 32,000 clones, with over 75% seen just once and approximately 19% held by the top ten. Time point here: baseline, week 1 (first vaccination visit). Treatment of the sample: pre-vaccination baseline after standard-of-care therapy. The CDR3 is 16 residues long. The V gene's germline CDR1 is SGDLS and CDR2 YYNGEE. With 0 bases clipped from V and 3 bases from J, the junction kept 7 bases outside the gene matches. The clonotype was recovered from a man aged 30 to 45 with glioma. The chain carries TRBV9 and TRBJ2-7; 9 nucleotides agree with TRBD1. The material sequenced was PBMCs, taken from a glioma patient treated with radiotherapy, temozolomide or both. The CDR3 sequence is CASSVAVGQGYYEQYF. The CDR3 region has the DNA TGTGCCAGCAGCGTAGCGGTGGGACAGGGCTACTACGAGCAGTACTTC.